Sequencing of this T cell receptor (beta chain) was carried out in a study of blood T cell repertoires in COVID-19. Across the study: T cells, B-cell-depleted T cells, or PBMCs supplied cDNA or gDNA.

This clone was seen just once. Repertoires were generated with immunoSEQ multiplex PCR, while TCRdb's copy carries only in-frame clones and drops some. The sample contains under 150,000 clones, approximately 88% of which appear only once. Participants were aged roughly 18 to 90 years from some 24 US areas. Germline V CDR1 and CDR2: MNHEY, SVGAGI. The V end was cut by 6 bases, the J end by 4 bases, with 12 bases between. The CDR3 extends over 13 amino acids. The sequenced sample was PBMCs or T cells enriched from blood (not recorded which). The sequence was obtained from a young woman with acute COVID-19. V is TRBV6-5 and J is TRBJ1-2; possible D gene TRBD1, 6 bases. The CDR3 DNA follows: TGTGCCAGCAGACCGACAGGTGTCTATGGCTACACCTTC. This sequence encodes CASRPTGVYGYTF.